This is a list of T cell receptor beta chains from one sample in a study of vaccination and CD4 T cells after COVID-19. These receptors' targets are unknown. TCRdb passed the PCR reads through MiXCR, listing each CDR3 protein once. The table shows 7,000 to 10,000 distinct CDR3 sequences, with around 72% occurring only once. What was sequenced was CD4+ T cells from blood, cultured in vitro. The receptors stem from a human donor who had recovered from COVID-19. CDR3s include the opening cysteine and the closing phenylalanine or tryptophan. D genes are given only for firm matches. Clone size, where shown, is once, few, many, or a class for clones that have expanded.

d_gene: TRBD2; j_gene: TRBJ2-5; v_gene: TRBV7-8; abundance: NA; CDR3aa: CASSLGLAGGYETQYF; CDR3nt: TGTGCCAGCAGCTTAGGGCTAGCGGGAGGCTACGAGACCCAGTACTTC
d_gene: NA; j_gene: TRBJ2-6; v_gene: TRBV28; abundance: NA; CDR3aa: CASNPQAISGANVLTF; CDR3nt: TGTGCCAGCAATCCACAGGCGATTTCTGGGGCCAACGTCCTGACTTTC
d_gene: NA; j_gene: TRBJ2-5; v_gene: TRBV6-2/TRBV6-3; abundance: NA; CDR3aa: CASSYRLFGAGTETQYF; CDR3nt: TGTGCCAGCAGTTATCGGCTTTTTGGGGCGGGAACAGAGACCCAGTACTTC
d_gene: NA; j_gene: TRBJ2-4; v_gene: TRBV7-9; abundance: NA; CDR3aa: CASSSKDGEGRGKNIQYF; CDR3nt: TGTGCCAGCAGCAGCAAGGACGGAGAAGGTCGGGGCAAAAACATTCAGTACTTC
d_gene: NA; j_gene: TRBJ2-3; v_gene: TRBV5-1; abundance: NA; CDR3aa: CASSTGGVSTDTQYF; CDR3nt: TGCGCCAGCAGCACCGGTGGGGTTAGCACAGATACGCAGTATTTT
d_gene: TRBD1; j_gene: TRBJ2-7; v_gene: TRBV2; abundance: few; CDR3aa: CAVGRDRPYEQYF; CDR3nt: TGTGCCGTAGGACGGGACAGGCCCTACGAGCAGTACTTC
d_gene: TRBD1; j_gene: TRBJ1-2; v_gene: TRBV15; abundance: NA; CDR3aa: CATSRDRSDYGYTF; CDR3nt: TGTGCCACCAGCAGGGACAGGTCGGACTATGGCTACACCTTC
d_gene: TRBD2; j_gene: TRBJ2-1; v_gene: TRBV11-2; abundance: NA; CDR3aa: CASSPIRRLAGDSYNEQFF; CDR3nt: TGTGCCAGCAGCCCAATTAGGAGGCTAGCGGGGGACTCCTACAATGAGCAGTTCTTC
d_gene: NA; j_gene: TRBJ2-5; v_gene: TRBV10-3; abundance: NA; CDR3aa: CAISEVQQETQYF; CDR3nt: TGTGCCATCAGTGAAGTCCAACAAGAGACCCAGTACTTC
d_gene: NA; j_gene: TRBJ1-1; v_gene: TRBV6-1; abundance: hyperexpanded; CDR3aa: CASSRTVRAGTEAFF; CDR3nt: TGTGCCAGCAGCCGTACGGTCAGGGCGGGGACTGAAGCTTTCTTT
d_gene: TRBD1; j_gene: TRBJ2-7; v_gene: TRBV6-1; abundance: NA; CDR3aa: CASSVDRGGGEQYF; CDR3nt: TGTGCCAGCAGTGTGGACAGGGGTGGGGGCGAGCAGTACTTC
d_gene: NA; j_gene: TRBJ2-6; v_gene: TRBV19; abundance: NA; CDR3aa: CASSIRGPGGANVLTF; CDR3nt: TGTGCCAGTAGTATCAGGGGCCCAGGTGGGGCCAACGTCCTGACTTTC
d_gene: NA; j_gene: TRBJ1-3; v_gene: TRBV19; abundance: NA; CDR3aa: CASSIGPISGNTIYF; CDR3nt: TGTGCCAGTAGTATTGGTCCGATCTCTGGAAACACCATATATTTT
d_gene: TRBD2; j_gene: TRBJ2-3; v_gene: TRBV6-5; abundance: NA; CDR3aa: CASSSAAGVGTQYF; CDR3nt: TGTGCCAGCAGTTCAGCAGCGGGAGTTGGCACGCAGTATTTT
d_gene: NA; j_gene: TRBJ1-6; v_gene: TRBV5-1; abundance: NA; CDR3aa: CASSFADPYNSPLHF; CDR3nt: TGCGCCAGCAGCTTCGCGGACCCCTATAATTCACCCCTCCACTTT
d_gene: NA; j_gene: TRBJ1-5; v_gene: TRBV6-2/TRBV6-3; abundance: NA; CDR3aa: CASSYSSGSSNQPQHF; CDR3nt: TGTGCCAGCAGTTACTCGTCGGGTTCCAGCAATCAGCCCCAGCATTTT
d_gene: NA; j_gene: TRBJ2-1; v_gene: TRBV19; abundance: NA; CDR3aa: CASSPWTDNEQFF; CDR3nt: TGTGCCAGTAGTCCTTGGACCGACAATGAGCAGTTCTTC
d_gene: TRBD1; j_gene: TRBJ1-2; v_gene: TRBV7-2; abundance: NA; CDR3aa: CASSLDSGQGHGYTF; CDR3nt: TGTGCCAGCAGCTTAGACTCCGGACAGGGGCACGGCTACACCTTC
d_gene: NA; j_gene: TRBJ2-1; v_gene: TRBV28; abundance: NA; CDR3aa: CASSRSPREQFF; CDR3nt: TGTGCCAGCAGCCGCAGTCCTAGGGAGCAGTTCTTC
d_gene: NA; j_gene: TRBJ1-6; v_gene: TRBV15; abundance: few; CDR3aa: CATSRDSTLVINSPLHF; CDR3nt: TGTGCCACCAGCAGAGATTCAACCCTGGTCATTAATTCACCCCTCCACTTT
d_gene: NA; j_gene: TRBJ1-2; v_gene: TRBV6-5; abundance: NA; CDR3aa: CASSSTPLKTYGYTF; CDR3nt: TGTGCCAGCAGTTCTACCCCACTGAAAACCTATGGCTACACCTTC
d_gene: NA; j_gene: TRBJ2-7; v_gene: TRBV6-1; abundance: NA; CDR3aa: CASSELGYEQYF; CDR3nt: TGCGCCAGCAGTGAACTCGGATACGAGCAGTACTTC
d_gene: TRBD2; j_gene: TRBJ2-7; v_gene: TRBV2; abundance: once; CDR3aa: CASLGTSGRGEQYF; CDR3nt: TGTGCCAGCCTGGGGACTAGCGGGAGAGGGGAGCAGTACTTC
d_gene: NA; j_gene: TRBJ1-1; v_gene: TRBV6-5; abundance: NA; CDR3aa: CASSYDGGTNTEAFF; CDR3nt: TGTGCCAGCAGTTACGATGGAGGAACGAACACTGAAGCTTTCTTT
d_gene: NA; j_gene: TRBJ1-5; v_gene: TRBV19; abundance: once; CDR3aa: CASSTSGGDQPQHF; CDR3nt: TGTGCCAGTAGTACCTCCGGGGGAGATCAGCCCCAGCATTTT
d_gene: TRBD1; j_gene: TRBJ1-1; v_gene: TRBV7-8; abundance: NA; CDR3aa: CASSPRQGHTEAFF; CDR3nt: TGTGCCAGCAGCCCCCGACAGGGACACACTGAAGCTTTCTTT
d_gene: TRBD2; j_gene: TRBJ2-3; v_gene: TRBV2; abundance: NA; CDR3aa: CASRKGLAGGGDTQYF; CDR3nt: TGTGCCAGCAGAAAGGGACTAGCGGGGGGCGGGGATACGCAGTATTTT
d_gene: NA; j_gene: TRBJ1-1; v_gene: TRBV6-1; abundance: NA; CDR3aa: CASSPRGSTMAFF; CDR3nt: TGTGCCAGCAGCCCTAGGGGCAGCACGATGGCTTTCTTT
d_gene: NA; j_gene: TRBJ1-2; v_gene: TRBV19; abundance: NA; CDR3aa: CASSRGDYGYTF; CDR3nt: TGTGCCAGTAGTAGGGGTGACTATGGCTACACCTTC
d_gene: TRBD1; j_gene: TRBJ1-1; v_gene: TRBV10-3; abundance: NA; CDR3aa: CAISAGTGLPAEAFF; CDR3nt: TGTGCCATCAGTGCCGGGACAGGGCTCCCCGCTGAAGCTTTCTTT
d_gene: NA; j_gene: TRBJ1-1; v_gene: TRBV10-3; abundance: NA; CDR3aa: CAISEGRQAFGAFF; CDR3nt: TGTGCCATCAGTGAGGGTCGGCAGGCCTTCGGGGCTTTCTTT
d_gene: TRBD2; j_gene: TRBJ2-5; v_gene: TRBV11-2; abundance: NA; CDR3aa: CASSSRLAGDKETQYF; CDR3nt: TGTGCCAGCAGCTCCCGACTAGCGGGGGACAAAGAGACCCAGTACTTC
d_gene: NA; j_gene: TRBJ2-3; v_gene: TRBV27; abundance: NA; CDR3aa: CASSLARTVRSTDTQYF; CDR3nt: TGTGCCAGCAGCCTTGCCCGGACAGTGCGTAGCACAGATACGCAGTATTTT
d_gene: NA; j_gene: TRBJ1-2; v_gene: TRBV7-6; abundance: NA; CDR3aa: CASSLAAEGAGYTF; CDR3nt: TGTGCCAGCAGCTTAGCGGCCGAAGGTGCTGGCTACACCTTC
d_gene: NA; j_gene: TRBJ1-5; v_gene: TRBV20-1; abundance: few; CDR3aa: CSATNWGSNQPQHF; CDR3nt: TGCAGTGCTACAAACTGGGGTAGCAATCAGCCCCAGCATTTT
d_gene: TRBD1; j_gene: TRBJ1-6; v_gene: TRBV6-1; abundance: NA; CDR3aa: CASLLSGQGYNSPLHF; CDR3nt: TGTGCCAGCCTACTTTCGGGACAGGGGTATAATTCACCCCTCCACTTT
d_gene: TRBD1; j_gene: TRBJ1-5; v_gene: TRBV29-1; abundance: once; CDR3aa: CSVGGDRVNQPQHF; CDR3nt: TGCAGCGTTGGTGGAGACAGGGTCAATCAGCCCCAGCATTTT
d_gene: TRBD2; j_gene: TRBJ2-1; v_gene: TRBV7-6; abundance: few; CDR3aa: CASSLREGFNNEQFF; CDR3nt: TGTGCCAGCAGCTTACGGGAGGGATTTAACAATGAGCAGTTCTTC
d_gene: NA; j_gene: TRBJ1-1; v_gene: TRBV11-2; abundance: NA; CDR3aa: CASSLAGVTEAFF; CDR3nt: TGTGCCAGCAGCTTAGCAGGGGTCACTGAAGCTTTCTTT
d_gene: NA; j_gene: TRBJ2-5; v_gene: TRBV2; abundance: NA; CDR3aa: CASSGGVGQETQYF; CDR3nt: TGTGCCAGCAGTGGGGGGGTGGGGCAAGAGACCCAGTACTTC